The 21 T cell receptor beta chains in this list originate from one sample, sequenced in a study of blood T cell repertoires in COVID-19. Libraries were prepared by immunoSEQ multiplex PCR; TCRdb keeps only in-frame clonotypes and omits some of them. The data contain about 260,000 clones, over 75% of them singletons. Sample: PBMCs or T cells enriched from blood (not recorded which). The receptors were gathered from a middle-aged woman who had been exposed to COVID-19.

J is TRBJ2-2 and V is TRBV29-1; TRBD1 aligns across 9 bases. Trimming took 8 bases from V and 6 from J; bases not matched to a gene: 10. The germline V gene encodes CDR1 SQVTM and CDR2 ANQGSEA. This CDR3 is built from 14 residues. The CDR3 sequence: CSTGQGGGAGELFF. Here the CDR3 DNA reads TGCAGCACGGGACAGGGCGGAGGCGCCGGGGAGCTGTTTTTT.

CDR3 in amino acids: CASSLDPGSEQFF. The CDR3, as DNA: TGTGCCAGCAGCTTAGACCCCGGGAGTGAGCAGTTCTTC. The chain combines TRBV7-7 with TRBJ2-1, with a tentative D call TRBD2 (6 bases). V was shortened by 1 base and J by 9 bases, with 10 bases between the two germline ends. The CDR3 is 13 residues long. CDR1 and CDR2 (germline): SSHAT, FNYEAQ (reference sequence).

V and J are TRBV2 and TRBJ1-2; D not certain. CDR1 is SNHLY, CDR2 FYNNEI, per germline. The V end lost 6 bases, the J end lost 3 bases, and 11 bases lay between the germline ends. The CDR3 length is 13 residues. Here the CDR3 DNA reads TGTGCCAGCAGGTCCGGGATCGACTATGGCTACACCTTC. It is translated as CASRSGIDYGYTF. Based on the CDR3 plus reference TRBV2 and TRBJ1-2, the full variable domain is EPEVTQTPSHQVTQMGQEVILRCVPISNHLYFYWYRQILGQKVEFLVSFYNNEISEKSEIFDDQFSVERPDGSNFTLKIRSTKLEDSAMYFCASRSGIDYGYTFGSGTRLTVV.

As DNA, the CDR3 is TGTGCCAGCAGGCATAACGACAGGGAGAATGAAAAACTGTTTTTT. Amino acids: CASRHNDRENEKLFF. The chain links TRBV7-9 to TRBJ1-4; 7 bases fit TRBD1. J lost 5 bases, V lost 6 bases, and 9 bases had no gene match. This CDR3 has 15 residues. The germline gives CDR1 SEHNR, CDR2 FQNEAQ (reference sequence).

The V gene is TRBV28, the J gene TRBJ1-5; 9 nucleotides match TRBD1. The V gene's germline CDR1 is MDHEN and CDR2 SYDVKM. The CDR3 covers 16 residues. V lost 0 bases and J lost 6; bases outside the gene matches: 6. CDR3 sequence (DNA): TGTGCCAGCAGTTTATGGACAGGGGGTCGTCTTCAGCCCCAGCATTTT. This codes for CASSLWTGGRLQPQHF.

The chain joins TRBV4-2 to TRBJ2-1, with 9 bases identical to TRBD1. J gave up 5 bases and V 4 bases, and 9 bases lay outside the gene matches. In germline, CDR1 is LGHNA, CDR2 YNFKEQ. The CDR3 spans 16 residues. CDR3 DNA: TGTGCCAGCAGCCCCCCGGACAGGGGTGGGCACAATGAGCAGTTCTTC. This encodes CASSPPDRGGHNEQFF.

This chain links TRBV6-1 with TRBJ2-2; 11 positions agree with TRBD1. The V and J ends lost 2 bases and 6 bases, in that order; junction bases with no gene match: 5. This CDR3 is 16 amino acids long. Per the germline V gene, CDR1 is MNHNS and CDR2 is SASEGT. Here the CDR3 reads CASSELWTGGPGELFF. The CDR3 DNA reads TGTGCCAGCAGTGAACTATGGACAGGGGGCCCCGGGGAGCTGTTTTTT.

The V and J genes are TRBV20-1 and TRBJ1-6; TRBD1 might be the D (6 bases). The CDR3 is 18 amino acids. Germline V gene lookup returns CDR1 DFQATT and CDR2 SNEGSKA (reference sequence). V lost 3 bases and J 1 base, leaving 19 bases between the germline ends. CDR3 sequence (DNA): TGCAGTGCTAGTCAGATCGGGGGGCTAAGTTCCTATAATTCACCCCTCCACTTT. It encodes CSASQIGGLSSYNSPLHF.

The CDR3 sequence is CASSSAAWRLEETQYF. Here the CDR3 DNA reads TGTGCCAGCAGCTCTGCAGCCTGGCGACTGGAAGAGACCCAGTACTTC. The V and J genes are TRBV5-5 and TRBJ2-5; D remains ambiguous. The CDR3 has 16 residues. V shed 3 bases and J shed 3 bases, with 18 bases lying between them. Germline V CDR1 and CDR2: SGHKS, YYEKEE (reference sequence).

The J gene is TRBJ1-6, the V gene TRBV15, with TRBD1 as a possible D gene (5 bases). The CDR3 consists of 13 residues. Germline V lookup: CDR1 LNHNV, CDR2 YYDKDF (reference sequence). Trimming stripped 5 bases from V and 8 bases from J, with 10 bases between. CDR3 nucleotides: TGTGCCACCAGCCGGGGGGAGTATTCACCCCTCCACTTT. Its translation: CATSRGEYSPLHF.

The chain employs TRBV29-1 and TRBJ1-1, with TRBD1 matching 7 bases. Germline assignment: CDR1 SQVTM and CDR2 ANQGSEA. The CDR3 is made up of 13 amino acids. The J segment lost 7 bases and the V segment lost 5 bases, leaving 10 bases of the junction unmatched. The CDR3 DNA is TGCAGCGTTTCCGGGACAGTGGGGGATGAAGCTTTCTTT. Protein product: CSVSGTVGDEAFF. Looking up the rest from reference TRBV29-1 and TRBJ1-1 gives the full variable domain: SAVISQKPSRDICQRGTSLTIQCQVDSQVTMMFWYRQQPGQSLTLIATANQGSEATYESGFVIDKFPISRPNLTFSTLTVSNMSPEDSSIYLCSVSGTVGDEAFFGQGTRLTVV.

The chain couples TRBV28 to TRBJ1-4; the match to TRBD1 covers 8 bases. The trim removed 4 bases at V and 7 bases at J, leaving 2 bases unmatched. Germline V gene sequence: CDR1 MDHEN, CDR2 SYDVKM. CDR3 length: 13 residues. CDR3 coding DNA: TGTGCCAGCAGTTCCGGGACAGGTGAAAAACTGTTTTTT. It codes for CASSSGTGEKLFF. Drawing the rest from reference TRBV28 and TRBJ1-4, the complete variable domain is DVKVTQSSRYLVKRTGEKVFLECVQDMDHENMFWYRQDPGLGLRLIYFSYDVKMKEKGDIPEGYSVSREKKERFSLILESASTNQTSMYLCASSSGTGEKLFFGSGTQLSVL.

V is TRBV4-1 and J is TRBJ1-5; 9 bases line up with TRBD1. Germline V gene data show CDR1 as MGHRA and CDR2 as YSYEKL. J lost 2 bases, V lost 0 bases, and 8 bases had no gene match. This CDR3 is built from 18 residues. In nucleotides, the CDR3 is TGCGCCAGCAGCCAAGAAACAGGGGGCTTAATGGGCAATCAGCCCCAGCATTTT. It translates to CASSQETGGLMGNQPQHF.

The chain carries TRBV7-6 and TRBJ1-4; the D gene is possibly TRBD1 (5 bases). V was cut by 1 base and J by 7 bases, with 13 bases left in between. This CDR3 is built from 15 residues. Germline V gives CDR1 SGHVS, CDR2 FNYEAQ. DNA for the CDR3: TGTGCCAGCAGCTTAGGTGGCAGGGTGGCTGAAAAACTGTTTTTT. The encoded protein is CASSLGGRVAEKLFF.

Here the CDR3 reads CASSLSGAGINEKLFF. CDR3 bases: TGTGCCAGCAGTTTATCAGGGGCAGGGATAAATGAAAAACTGTTTTTT. The chain links TRBV28 to TRBJ1-4; the D gene is possibly TRBD1 (6 bases). The germline V and J ends were trimmed by 1 base and 5 bases, with 14 bases remaining between them. CDR3 length: 16 residues. Germline V CDR1 and CDR2: MDHEN, SYDVKM.

The chain uses TRBV6-6 and TRBJ2-5, with D possibly TRBD2 on 5 matching bases. This CDR3 is 13 amino acids long. Germline V gives CDR1 MNHNY, CDR2 SVGAGI (reference sequence). Trimming stripped 8 bases from V and 5 bases from J, with 15 bases between. The CDR3 protein is CASSRESVETQYF. The DNA for the CDR3 is TGTGCCAGCTCTAGGGAGTCGGTTGAGACCCAGTACTTC.

The gene calls are TRBV10-1 and TRBJ2-5, with 7 bases matching TRBD2. V trimming: 6 bases; J trimming: 2 bases; junction bases outside the gene matches: 6. CDR3 length: 14 residues. Germline-derived CDR1 and CDR2 are WNHNN and SYGVQD (reference sequence). As DNA, the CDR3 is TGCGCCAGCAGGACTAGCCCATCGCAAGAGACCCAGTACTTC. It encodes CASRTSPSQETQYF.

The V and J genes are TRBV4-3 and TRBJ1-6; D is uncertain. The germline V gene has CDR1 LGHNA and CDR2 YSLEER. The CDR3 consists of 16 residues. V dropped 2 bases and J dropped 0 bases, with 8 bases sitting between them. The CDR3 spells CASSQSYSSYNSPLHF. In DNA form, the CDR3 reads TGCGCCAGCAGCCAATCATACAGCTCCTATAATTCACCCCTCCACTTT.

This clone was detected a few times. This sequence joins TRBV7-9 and TRBJ2-1; TRBD2 aligns across 15 bases. CDR1 is SEHNR, CDR2 FQNEAQ, per germline (reference sequence). Trimming took 7 bases from V and 7 from J; bases not matched to a gene: 8. The CDR3 covers 16 residues. As DNA, the CDR3 is TGTGCCAGCAACGGACTAGCGGGGGGGCTTCTAAATGAGCAGTTCTTC. This gives the protein CASNGLAGGLLNEQFF.

This chain joins TRBV27 and TRBJ2-1, with D possibly being TRBD2 (6 bases). CDR1 and CDR2 (germline): MNHEY, SMNVEV (reference sequence). The CDR3 is made up of 14 amino acids. Trimming shortened V by 3 bases and J by 10 bases, and 16 bases separated the two germline ends. The CDR3 DNA is TGTGCCAGCAGTTTCTTCGGGGACTCCCCAGAGCAGTTCTTC. It specifies CASSFFGDSPEQFF.

The V and J genes are TRBV5-1 and TRBJ2-1; a weak D match, TRBD2 (5 bases). V was pared by 0 bases and J by 3 bases, with 7 bases between. This CDR3 has 14 amino acids. Looked up from germline, CDR1 is SGHRS and CDR2 is YFSETQ. The CDR3 protein is CASSLGELYNEQFF. For the CDR3, the DNA is TGCGCCAGCAGCTTGGGGGAGCTCTACAATGAGCAGTTCTTC. Based on the CDR3 plus reference TRBV5-1 and TRBJ2-1, the full variable domain is KAGVTQTPRYLIKTRGQQVTLSCSPISGHRSVSWYQQTPGQGLQFLFEYFSETQRNKGNFPGRFSGRQFSNSRSEMNVSTLELGDSALYLCASSLGELYNEQFFGPGTRLTVL.